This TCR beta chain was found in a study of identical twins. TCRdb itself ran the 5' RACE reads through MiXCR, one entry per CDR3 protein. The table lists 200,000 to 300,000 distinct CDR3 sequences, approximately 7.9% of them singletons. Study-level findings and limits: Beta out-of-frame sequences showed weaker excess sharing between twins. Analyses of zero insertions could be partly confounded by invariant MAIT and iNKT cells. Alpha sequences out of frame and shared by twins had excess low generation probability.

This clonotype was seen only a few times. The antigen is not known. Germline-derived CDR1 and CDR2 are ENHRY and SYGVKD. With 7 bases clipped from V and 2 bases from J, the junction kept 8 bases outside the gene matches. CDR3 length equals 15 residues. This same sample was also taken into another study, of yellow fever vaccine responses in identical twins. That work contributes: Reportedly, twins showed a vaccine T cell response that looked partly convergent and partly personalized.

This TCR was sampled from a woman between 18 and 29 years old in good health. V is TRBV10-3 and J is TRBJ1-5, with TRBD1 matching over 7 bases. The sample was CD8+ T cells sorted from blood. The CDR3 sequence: CAIKAGGAGNQPQHF. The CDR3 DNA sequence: TGTGCCATCAAGGCAGGGGGGGCGGGCAATCAGCCCCAGCATTTT.